The rows below give T cell receptor beta chains drawn from one sample of a study of identical twins. TCRdb re-derived calls from the 5' RACE reads in MiXCR, one entry per CDR3 protein. The sample records roughly 480,000 distinct CDR3 sequences, 20% to 25% being singletons. Another study also made use of these data, one on T cells expressing NK-cell markers.

Sequenced material: CD4+ T cells sorted from blood. The receptors originated from a woman aged 18-35 years in good health. Both conserved end residues are part of each CDR3. A D gene is named only where the DNA matches it firmly. Size is stated for part of the rows, as once, few or many counts, or as a class when the clone is expanded.

v_call	d_call	j_call	clone_size	cdr3_aa	cdr3_nt
TRBV7-3	NA	TRBJ1-1	few	CASSLQADTEAFF	TGTGCCAGCAGTCTCCAGGCAGACACTGAAGCTTTCTTT
TRBV12-3/TRBV12-4	NA	TRBJ2-7	few	CASSFRGPFYEQYF	TGTGCCAGCAGTTTTAGGGGTCCCTTTTACGAGCAGTACTTC
TRBV12-3/TRBV12-4	NA	TRBJ2-6	NA	CASTPGVQGSGANVLTF	TGTGCCAGCACTCCGGGGGTTCAAGGCTCTGGGGCCAACGTCCTGACTTTC
TRBV12-3/TRBV12-4	NA	TRBJ2-7	many	CASSSRSHEQYF	TGTGCCAGCAGTTCCCGGTCGCATGAGCAGTACTTC
TRBV9	TRBD2	TRBJ2-3	NA	CASSDRLAVGVTQYF	TGTGCCAGCAGCGACAGACTAGCGGTAGGGGTTACGCAGTATTTT
TRBV12-5	TRBD2	TRBJ2-3	few	CASGNSGGTDTQYF	TGTGCTAGTGGTAACAGCGGGGGAACAGATACGCAGTATTTT
TRBV6-5	NA	TRBJ2-5	NA	CASSYSTGGVQGTQYF	TGTGCCAGCAGTTACTCGACGGGCGGGGTTCAGGGGACCCAGTACTTC
TRBV20-1	NA	TRBJ2-7	NA	CSAGIYEQYF	TGCAGTGCAGGGATCTACGAGCAGTACTTC
TRBV29-1	TRBD2	TRBJ2-1	NA	CSVEDRLAGTYNEQFF	TGCAGCGTTGAAGATCGACTAGCGGGAACCTACAATGAGCAGTTCTTC
TRBV3-1	NA	TRBJ2-3	NA	CASSQDSPASTQYF	TGTGCCAGCAGCCAAGATAGCCCCGCCTCTACGCAGTATTTT
TRBV12-3/TRBV12-4	NA	TRBJ2-1	few	CASSFFQGGAYNEQFF	TGTGCCAGCAGTTTCTTCCAGGGAGGAGCCTACAATGAGCAGTTCTTC
TRBV4-3	TRBD1	TRBJ1-2	NA	CASSFTPGQYYGYTF	TGCGCCAGCAGCTTTACTCCGGGACAGTATTATGGCTACACCTTC
TRBV7-2	TRBD2	TRBJ2-2	NA	CASSPTSGGGELFF	TGTGCCAGCAGCCCCACCAGCGGGGGCGGGGAGCTGTTTTTT
TRBV20-1	TRBD1	TRBJ1-5	NA	CSARSGGDNQPQHF	TGCAGTGCTAGATCAGGGGGCGACAATCAGCCCCAGCATTTT
TRBV11-2	NA	TRBJ2-2	NA	CASSLLINTGELFF	TGTGCCAGCAGCTTATTGATAAACACCGGGGAGCTGTTTTTT
TRBV9	NA	TRBJ1-2	NA	CASSVDPGGYGYTF	TGTGCCAGCAGCGTAGACCCCGGGGGCTATGGCTACACCTTC
TRBV18	NA	TRBJ2-3	NA	CASSPEGGRKQYF	TGTGCCAGCTCCCCCGAGGGGGGGAGAAAGCAGTATTTT
TRBV2	TRBD1	TRBJ1-2	few	CASRGGTASGYTF	TGTGCCAGCAGAGGCGGGACAGCCTCCGGCTACACCTTC
TRBV12-3/TRBV12-4	TRBD1	TRBJ2-6	NA	CASSRTGSGANVLTF	TGTGCCAGCAGCAGGACAGGGTCTGGGGCCAACGTCCTGACTTTC
TRBV7-3	TRBD1	TRBJ2-5	few	CASSKTGTGWETQYF	TGTGCCAGCAGCAAAACCGGGACAGGGTGGGAGACCCAGTACTTC
TRBV7-8	NA	TRBJ2-1	NA	CASSLGRAGEQFF	TGTGCCAGCAGCTTAGGCAGGGCCGGTGAGCAGTTCTTC
TRBV6-5	TRBD2	TRBJ2-3	NA	CASSYSGRGPDTQYF	TGTGCCAGCAGTTACAGCGGGAGGGGCCCAGATACGCAGTATTTT
TRBV29-1	NA	TRBJ1-1	few	CSVMLNTEAFF	TGCAGCGTTATGCTGAACACTGAAGCTTTCTTT
TRBV6-5	NA	TRBJ2-2	NA	CASSHDYLGNTGELFF	TGTGCCAGCAGTCACGACTATCTGGGCAACACCGGGGAGCTGTTTTTT
TRBV6-1	TRBD1	TRBJ2-7	NA	CASSPQTGTGDGYEQYF	TGTGCCAGCAGCCCACAAACGGGGACAGGGGACGGCTACGAGCAGTACTTC
TRBV7-6	TRBD2	TRBJ2-1	NA	CASSLEVASGPTNEQFF	TGTGCCAGCAGCTTAGAGGTGGCTAGCGGGCCCACCAATGAGCAGTTCTTC
TRBV29-1	TRBD2	TRBJ2-5	NA	CSVADGRLETQYF	TGCAGCGTTGCGGACGGGAGGTTGGAGACCCAGTACTTC
TRBV4-2	NA	TRBJ2-7	NA	CASSQAQGGGSYEQYF	TGTGCCAGCAGCCAAGCACAGGGTGGGGGCTCCTACGAGCAGTACTTC
TRBV4-1	NA	TRBJ2-1	many	CASSQGVWLQSSYNEQFF	TGCGCCAGCAGCCAAGGCGTTTGGTTACAGAGCTCCTACAATGAGCAGTTCTTC
TRBV7-9	NA	TRBJ2-5	few	CASSSTNPPETQYF	TGTGCCAGCAGCTCGACAAATCCCCCAGAGACCCAGTACTTC
TRBV3-1	NA	TRBJ2-2	NA	CASSHAWGSTGELFF	TGTGCCAGCAGCCACGCCTGGGGTAGCACCGGGGAGCTGTTTTTT
TRBV6-1	NA	TRBJ2-5	NA	CASRPPRGSGTQYF	TGTGCCAGCAGACCCCCGAGGGGGAGTGGGACCCAGTACTTC
TRBV20-1	TRBD1	TRBJ1-3	NA	CSAPTGTGNTIYF	TGCAGTGCGCCGACAGGGACGGGAAACACCATATATTTT
TRBV4-1	NA	TRBJ2-3	NA	CASANRGNGDTQYF	TGCGCCAGCGCCAACCGGGGGAATGGAGATACGCAGTATTTT
TRBV12-3/TRBV12-4	TRBD1	TRBJ2-7	few	CASSLDRGLSEQYF	TGTGCCAGCAGTTTGGACAGGGGGCTTTCCGAGCAGTACTTC
TRBV10-3	TRBD1	TRBJ2-5	NA	CAISESRGETQYF	TGTGCCATCAGTGAGTCCAGGGGGGAGACCCAGTACTTC
TRBV10-3	NA	TRBJ1-1	few	CAIRMDSEAFF	TGTGCCATCAGGATGGACAGCGAAGCTTTCTTT